This TCR beta chain was profiled in a study of tumor and adjacent non-tumor tissue in lung cancer. RNA was extracted from bulk tissue without any cell sorting. This non-tumor lung sample came from over 3 cm beyond the tumor edge. Study-wide findings and caveats: Tumor repertoires had a smaller top 100 clone share than normal lung.

A modified ARM-PCR protocol with three rounds of nested PCR amplified TCRbeta. TCRdb passed the multiplex PCR reads through MiXCR, listing each CDR3 protein once. The repertoire holds fewer than 100,000 distinct CDR3 sequences, with 76% as singletons. Notes on this clonotype: The antigen is not known.

From germline, CDR1 is MGHRA and CDR2 YSYEKL. This CDR3 has 15 amino acids. This sequence joins TRBV4-1 and TRBJ1-5; tentative D call: TRBD1 (6 bases). The receptor comes from a woman aged 45 to 65 with non-small cell lung cancer. The source material was distant non-tumor lung tissue. The DNA for the CDR3 is TGCGCTAGCGGCCAAGGGGGGCAGGGCAATCAGCCCCAGCATTTT. This gives the protein CASGQGGQGNQPQHF.